This T cell receptor beta chain was retrieved from a study of radiotherapy plus CTLA-4 blockade in lung cancer. Trimming stripped 1 base from V and 1 base from J, with 10 bases between. CDR1 and CDR2 (germline): LGHNA, YNFKEQ. The CDR3 is 15 amino acids. Method: immunoSEQ multiplex PCR; TCRdb's copy keeps in-frame clones and lacks some. The table shows about 110,000 clones, with more than 75% occurring only once. The material sequenced was peripheral blood, taken from a patient treated with radiotherapy plus ipilimumab. The TCR comes from a human donor with non-small cell lung cancer that progressed on radiotherapy plus ipilimumab. Some clones in this sample may be carry-over from other donors' samples. The chain carries TRBV4-2 and TRBJ1-1; D is uncertain. Written as DNA, the CDR3 is TGTGCCAGCAGCCAAGCCCCTCGGGAGAACACTGAAGCTTTCTTT. It specifies CASSQAPRENTEAFF.